This T cell receptor (beta chain) was sequenced in a study of T cell responses to AZD1222 COVID-19 vaccine. Study-level findings and limits: No day 14 peak samples; only post-peak repertoires were characterized.

Clones were read by immunoSEQ multiplex PCR, and TCRdb kept only the in-frame ones, dropping some. The sample carries about 150,000 clones, roughly nine tenths recorded once. CDR1 is KGHSH, CDR2 LQKENI, per germline. The CDR3 has 17 amino acids. The V and J ends lost 1 base and 3 bases, in that order; junction bases with no gene match: 9. As for this clone: What it binds is not known.

Sequences were derived from peripheral blood, sampled on day 0 of MenACWY control vaccination. The clonotype was recovered from an adult in good health. V is TRBV18 and J is TRBJ2-7; 10 bases agree with TRBD1. The CDR3 loop is CASSPLGRQGAVYEQYF. CDR3 in DNA: TGTGCCAGCTCACCACTTGGAAGACAGGGGGCCGTCTACGAGCAGTACTTC.